This passage covers 20 T cell receptor beta chains from one sample sequenced in a study of OX40 agonist ivuxolimab in advanced cancers. Clones were sequenced by immunoSEQ multiplex PCR, and TCRdb holds only the in-frame ones, with some missing. The sample has 85,000 to 100,000 clones; 90% to 95% are singletons. Sequencing used CD4+ or CD8+ T cells sorted from blood, obtained in a trial of the OX40 agonist ivuxolimab. Receptors were obtained from an adult with an advanced solid tumor such as melanoma, head and neck, liver or kidney cancer.

V gene TRBV30 combines with J gene TRBJ1-1, with unresolved D. This CDR3 has 12 residues. Germline V lookup: CDR1 GTSNPN, CDR2 SVGIG (reference sequence). Trimming stripped 3 bases from V and 5 bases from J, with 10 bases between. In DNA, the CDR3 is TGTGCCTGGAGCGAAGGGTTTACTGAAGCTTTCTTT. Protein product: CAWSEGFTEAFF. The full variable domain, in which reference TRBV30 and TRBJ1-1 provide the parts outside the CDR3, is SQTIHQWPATLVQPVGSPLSLECTVEGTSNPNLYWYRQAAGRGLQLLFYSVGIGQISSEVPQNLSASRPQDRQFILSSKKLLLSDSGFYLCAWSEGFTEAFFGQGTRLTVV.

The gene calls are TRBV7-2 and TRBJ2-1; D unresolved. The CDR3 is made up of 16 amino acids. Deletions cut 2 bases from V and 2 bases from J, with 13 bases between. Germline CDR1 is SGHTA and CDR2 is FQGNSA. CDR3 amino acids: CASSLSASVTYNEQFF. Written as DNA, the CDR3 is TGTGCCAGCAGCTTATCTGCAAGCGTTACCTACAATGAGCAGTTCTTC.

CDR3: CASNGQGYGYTF. The CDR3 DNA reads as TGTGCCAGCAATGGACAGGGCTATGGCTACACCTTC. The chain joins TRBV28 to TRBJ1-2; 8 bases are shared with TRBD1. Germline V gene sequence: CDR1 MDHEN, CDR2 SYDVKM. J lost 4 bases, V lost 7 bases, and 2 bases had no gene match. This CDR3 is 12 amino acids long.

The J gene is TRBJ2-5, the V gene TRBV6-6, with D uncertain. The germline CDR1 and CDR2 sequences are MNHNY and SVGAGI (reference sequence). The CDR3 sequence is 13 residues long. The V end was cut by 1 base, the J end by 0 bases, with 3 bases between. The CDR3 protein is CASSYLYQETQYF. The CDR3 region has the DNA TGTGCCAGCAGTTACTTGTACCAAGAGACCCAGTACTTC.

V and J are TRBV6-5 and TRBJ1-6; D gene uncertain. V lost 10 bases, J lost 0 bases, and 10 bases lay in between. This CDR3 is 14 amino acids long. CDR1 MNHEY and CDR2 SVGAGI come from the germline V gene. In DNA form, the CDR3 reads TGTGCCACCCTCGGTAGCTCCTATAATTCACCCCTCCACTTT. Translating it yields CATLGSSYNSPLHF.

V usage is TRBV6-4 and J usage is TRBJ1-5, with 7 bases fitting TRBD1. J lost 7 bases, V lost 8 bases, and 8 bases had no gene match. The germline V gene encodes CDR1 MRHNA and CDR2 SNTAGT. The CDR3 sequence is 13 residues long. CDR3 coding DNA: TGTGCCAGCGCGGACAGGCGGGGACAGCCCCAGCATTTT. Translation: CASADRRGQPQHF.

The chain employs TRBV7-3 and TRBJ2-1, with 9 nucleotides matching TRBD2. Looked up from germline, CDR1 is SGHTA and CDR2 is FQGTGA. With 4 bases clipped from V and 4 bases from J, the junction kept 5 bases outside the gene matches. The CDR3 runs to 15 residues. CDR3 protein: CASSSSGRFYNEQFF. The CDR3, as DNA: TGTGCCAGCAGCTCCAGCGGGAGGTTTTACAATGAGCAGTTCTTC.

This clone was seen only once. V and J are TRBV30 and TRBJ2-1, with D unclear. Trimming shortened V by 2 bases and J by 0 bases, and 5 bases separated the two germline ends. CDR3 size: 13 residues. Germline lookup yields CDR1 GTSNPN and CDR2 SVGIG (reference sequence). The CDR3 region has the DNA TGTGCCTGGAGTCTGGGCTCCTACAATGAGCAGTTCTTC. It yields the protein CAWSLGSYNEQFF. Variable domain in full (rest from reference TRBV30 and TRBJ2-1): SQTIHQWPATLVQPVGSPLSLECTVEGTSNPNLYWYRQAAGRGLQLLFYSVGIGQISSEVPQNLSASRPQDRQFILSSKKLLLSDSGFYLCAWSLGSYNEQFFGPGTRLTVL.

V is TRBV10-3 and J is TRBJ2-3; D is unclear. CDR1 is ENHRY and CDR2 is SYGVKD in the germline V gene. Trimming took off 4 bases at V and 0 bases at J, with 5 bases between the two ends. The CDR3 covers 13 residues. The CDR3 protein is CAISGPSTDTQYF. CDR3 in DNA: TGTGCCATCAGTGGACCCAGCACAGATACGCAGTATTTT.

This rearrangement joins TRBV12-5 to TRBJ2-1, with D perhaps TRBD1 (6 bases). CDR1 and CDR2 (germline): LGHNT, FRNRAP. V was shortened by 7 bases and J by 6 bases, with 13 bases between the two germline ends. The CDR3 extends over 13 amino acids. The CDR3, as DNA: TGTGCTAGTGTCGCGGACAGCCTCAATGAGCAGTTCTTC. The encoded protein is CASVADSLNEQFF.

The genes are TRBV6-5 and TRBJ1-5, with TRBD1 as a possible D gene (6 bases). The CDR3 is made up of 14 amino acids. Looked up from germline, CDR1 is MNHEY and CDR2 is SVGAGI. Deletions cut 3 bases from V and 6 bases from J, with 12 bases between. CDR3 DNA: TGTGCCAGCAGTTATTCAGGGGCCGGTCAGCCCCAGCATTTT. Translation: CASSYSGAGQPQHF.

This clone was recorded a few times. V gene TRBV30 combines with J gene TRBJ2-2; 11 positions agree with TRBD2. The CDR3 runs to 14 residues. The V gene end was trimmed by 3 bases and the J gene end by 5 bases; junction bases not matched to a gene: 2. Germline V gene sequence: CDR1 GTSNPN, CDR2 SVGIG (reference sequence). The CDR3 is CAWRLAGETGELFF. CDR3 DNA sequence: TGTGCCTGGAGACTAGCGGGAGAAACCGGGGAGCTGTTTTTT.

The chain combines TRBV6-1 with TRBJ1-1; 12 positions agree with TRBD1. The CDR3 has 17 amino acids. The germline V gene has CDR1 MNHNS and CDR2 SASEGT. J lost 3 bases, V lost 4 bases, and 9 bases had no gene match. The chain's CDR3 is CASSGPGTGGADTEAFF. CDR3 DNA sequence: TGTGCCAGCAGTGGACCCGGGACAGGGGGCGCGGACACTGAAGCTTTCTTT.

The chain employs TRBV4-1 and TRBJ2-3, with 13 bases that match TRBD2. CDR3 length equals 18 residues. The junction had 4 bases not matched to a gene; V was cut back by 1 base and J by 0 bases. Germline V CDR1 and CDR2: MGHRA, YSYEKL. The CDR3 bases are TGCGCCAGCAGCCAAGCCGGGACTAGCGGGACTAGCACAGATACGCAGTATTTT. Its protein product is CASSQAGTSGTSTDTQYF.

The V gene is TRBV19, the J gene TRBJ2-1; no definite D call. CDR3 size: 14 residues. Germline V gene lookup returns CDR1 LNHDA and CDR2 SQIVND (reference sequence). Trimming shortened V by 7 bases and J by 0 bases, and 10 bases separated the two germline ends. The CDR3 is CASTVSSSYNEQFF. The CDR3, as DNA: TGTGCCAGTACAGTAAGCAGCTCCTACAATGAGCAGTTCTTC. Looking up the rest from reference TRBV19 and TRBJ2-1 gives the full variable domain: DGGITQSPKYLFRKEGQNVTLSCEQNLNHDAMYWYRQDPGQGLRLIYYSQIVNDFQKGDIAEGYSVSREKKESFPLTVTSAQKNPTAFYLCASTVSSSYNEQFFGPGTRLTVL.

The genes are TRBV5-1 and TRBJ1-4, with unresolved D. V was clipped by 4 bases and J by 6 bases, with 16 bases between them. The CDR3 has 15 residues. Germline CDR1 reads SGHRS; CDR2 reads YFSETQ. CDR3 region: CASSLDFLRDEKLFF. CDR3 nucleotide sequence: TGCGCCAGCAGCCTGGACTTTCTGAGGGATGAAAAACTGTTTTTT.

The chain couples TRBV7-8 to TRBJ2-5; 7 bases fit TRBD2. This CDR3 comprises 17 residues. V trimming: 1 base; J trimming: 4 bases; junction bases outside the gene matches: 12. CDR1 SGHVS and CDR2 FQNEAQ come from the germline V gene. As DNA, the CDR3 is TGTGCCAGCAGCTTAGTATCAGGGTGGGGGGGACTAGAGACCCAGTACTTC. As protein: CASSLVSGWGGLETQYF.

The V call is TRBV4-1, the J call TRBJ1-5, with D possibly matching TRBD1 (5 bases). CDR1 and CDR2 from the germline V gene are MGHRA and YSYEKL. V lost 0 bases to trimming and J lost 4 bases, with 10 bases between them. This CDR3 contains 15 residues. CDR3 sequence (DNA): TGCGCCAGCAGCCAAGATCAGGGTATGAATCAGCCCCAGCATTTT. It codes for CASSQDQGMNQPQHF.

On this clone itself: The sample holds other DNA sequences that translate to the same CDR3. The rearrangement joins TRBV7-3 to TRBJ2-3; D is ambiguous. The germline V gene has CDR1 SGHTA and CDR2 FQGTGA. V shed 2 bases and J shed 0 bases, with 3 bases lying between them. The CDR3 has 13 amino acids. The CDR3 spells CASSLSSTDTQYF. The CDR3 DNA sequence: TGTGCCAGCAGCTTATCTAGCACAGATACGCAGTATTTT.

V usage is TRBV29-1 and J usage is TRBJ2-1; tentative D call: TRBD2 (5 bases). The CDR3 covers 16 residues. Per germline, CDR1 SQVTM and CDR2 ANQGSEA. V was pared by 0 bases and J by 0 bases, with 12 bases between. The CDR3 is CSVEEGSESSYNEQFF. The CDR3 DNA reads TGCAGCGTTGAAGAGGGGAGCGAAAGCTCCTACAATGAGCAGTTCTTC.